A selection of T cell receptor beta chains follows, all from one sample in a study of cytomegalovirus exposure and HLA in healthy donors. Sequenced by immunoSEQ multiplex PCR; TCRdb stores in-frame clones only, minus some. The sample has under 150,000 clones, 84% seen once. The sample taken for sequencing was PBMCs. The receptors were sampled from a woman in her 30s in good health and CMV-seronegative. Both conserved end residues are part of each CDR3. The order of the fields is CDR3 length, clone size, V gene, D gene, J gene, CDR3 DNA, CDR3 protein. D genes are given only for firm matches. Rows give clone size only sometimes, using once, few, many, or a class for an expanded clone.

15	few	TRBV2	TRBD1	TRBJ2-3	TGTGCCAGCGGCGCTCAACGGGACAGGGGGGATACGCAGTATTTT	CASGAQRDRGDTQYF
15	NA	TRBV6-1	NA	TRBJ1-5	TGTGCCAGCAAACCAGGACAGTATAGCAATCAGCCCCAGCATTTT	CASKPGQYSNQPQHF
15	NA	TRBV5-1	TRBD2	TRBJ2-1	TGCGCCAGCAGCTTGGAGGGAGGGACCTACAATGAGCAGTTCTTC	CASSLEGGTYNEQFF
18	NA	TRBV5-4	NA	TRBJ1-2	TGTGCCAGCAGCTTGGTGCGGCCAACACGGGAGGCTAACTATGGCTACACCTTC	CASSLVRPTREANYGYTF
12	few	TRBV5-4	NA	TRBJ1-2	TGTGCCAGCAGCTTGCCGGGGATTGGCTACACCTTC	CASSLPGIGYTF
14	NA	TRBV2	NA	TRBJ1-5	TGTGCCAGCAGCGCGGACAGCGCCAATCAGCCCCAGCATTTT	CASSADSANQPQHF
13	NA	TRBV2	NA	TRBJ1-2	TGTGCCAGCAGTGACGCAGGGCTCCGTGGCTACACCTTC	CASSDAGLRGYTF
17	NA	TRBV7-9	NA	TRBJ1-2	TGTGCCAGCAGCTTAAATGTGATAGGGGTCGTTTCGGGCGGCTACACCTTC	CASSLNVIGVVSGGYTF
15	few	TRBV5-6	TRBD1	TRBJ1-2	TGTGCCAGCAGCCCTGACAGGGGGCGAGTGCAAGGCTACACCTTC	CASSPDRGRVQGYTF
14	NA	TRBV6-5	TRBD1	TRBJ1-6	TGTGCCAGCAGGCGGGACAGGGGGCTTTCACCCCTCCACTTT	CASRRDRGLSPLHF
14	NA	TRBV5-6	NA	TRBJ1-1	TGTGCCAGCAACCGAAGGGGGATGAACACTGAAGCTTTCTTT	CASNRRGMNTEAFF
15	NA	TRBV5-6	TRBD1	TRBJ1-2	TGTGCCAGCAGCTACAGGGGCGTTGCGGACTATGGCTACACCTTC	CASSYRGVADYGYTF
15	NA	TRBV5-6	TRBD2	TRBJ2-1	TGTGCCAGCAGCGAACTAGCGGGGGCTCTCAATGAGCAGTTCTTC	CASSELAGALNEQFF
14	NA	TRBV7-2	TRBD1	TRBJ1-1	TGTGCCAGCAGCCAGACAGGGAGGAACACTGAAGCTTTCTTT	CASSQTGRNTEAFF
15	NA	TRBV5-1	TRBD1	TRBJ1-1	TGCGCCAGCAGCCGGGACAGGGGGCGGGACACTGAAGCTTTCTTT	CASSRDRGRDTEAFF
14	NA	TRBV9	TRBD1	TRBJ1-5	TGTGCCAGCAGCGTAACAGGGGCGGAACAGCCCCAGCATTTT	CASSVTGAEQPQHF
14	NA	TRBV2	TRBD2	TRBJ2-1	TGTGCCAGCAGTGACCGGGGGGGCTACAATGAGCAGTTCTTC	CASSDRGGYNEQFF
16	NA	TRBV7-2	TRBD1	TRBJ1-3	TGTGCCAGCAGTCCAGGACAGGGGAGATCTGGAAACACCATATATTTT	CASSPGQGRSGNTIYF
13	NA	TRBV6-1	TRBD1	TRBJ2-7	TGTGCCAGCAGTGTTCAGGGGGCCTACGAGCAGTACTTC	CASSVQGAYEQYF